These 5 T cell receptor beta chains came from one sample sequenced in a study of blood T cell repertoires in COVID-19. Generated by immunoSEQ multiplex PCR, the TCRdb table keeps only in-frame clones and is missing some. The data contain under 150,000 clones, 70% to 85% of them singletons. Input material: peripheral blood. These receptors all stem from a man between 65 and 85 years old with active or convalescent COVID-19.

This clone has a handful of counts. The V gene is TRBV5-4, the J gene TRBJ2-7; 7 positions agree with TRBD1. The V segment lost 3 bases and the J segment 4 bases; nucleotides outside the gene matches: 16. The germline CDR1 and CDR2 sequences are SGHNT and YYREEE (reference sequence). The CDR3 is made up of 17 amino acids. DNA for the CDR3: TGTGCCAGCAGCTGGGGCCGACAGGGCCCCACCGCTTACGAGCAGTACTTC. The encoded protein is CASSWGRQGPTAYEQYF.

V gene TRBV9 combines with J gene TRBJ2-1; TRBD1 might be the D (5 bases). This CDR3 region has 16 residues. V lost 1 base, J lost 8 bases, and 19 bases lay in between. Germline CDR1 and CDR2: SGDLS and YYNGEE. The CDR3 DNA is TGTGCCAGCAGCGTAACGGGCGCAGGGCGGTCTCATGAGCAGTTCTTC. Translated, it gives CASSVTGAGRSHEQFF.

The chain uses TRBV4-3 and TRBJ1-4; 7 nucleotides align to TRBD1. The CDR3 has 15 residues. Germline CDR1 reads LGHNA; CDR2 reads YSLEER. The junction had 3 bases not matched to a gene; V was cut back by 1 base and J by 4 bases. The CDR3 loop reads CASSQGGQLNEKLFF. CDR3 bases: TGCGCCAGCAGCCAAGGGGGACAGCTTAATGAAAAACTGTTTTTT.

The rearrangement joins TRBV9 to TRBJ2-2; TRBD2 matches at 7 bases. The CDR3 totals 14 residues. With V trimmed by 5 bases and J by 4 bases, 5 bases remained unmatched. Germline V gene data show CDR1 as SGDLS and CDR2 as YYNGEE. The CDR3 loop reads CASRREGATGELFF. CDR3 nucleotides: TGTGCCAGCAGGAGGGAGGGTGCCACCGGGGAGCTGTTTTTT.

The chain uses TRBV5-5 and TRBJ1-3; D is unclear. The V and J ends lost 5 bases and 0 bases respectively, with 9 bases between them. CDR3 size: 14 residues. Germline V gene lookup returns CDR1 SGHKS and CDR2 YYEKEE (reference sequence). The CDR3 loop reads CASSPGSSGNTIYF. CDR3 sequence (DNA): TGTGCCAGCAGTCCCGGGTCCTCTGGAAACACCATATATTTT.